One sample yielded the 30 T cell receptor beta chains listed below, sequenced in a study of cytomegalovirus exposure and HLA in healthy donors. PCR employed 60 Vbeta and 13 Jbeta primers. Here immunoSEQ multiplex PCR was the method, and the copy in TCRdb shows in-frame clones only, minus some. The table has roughly 140,000 clones, 70% to 80% seen once. Sequenced input: PBMCs. Receptor source: a human donor in good health.

CDR3 coding DNA: TGTGCCAGCAGCAGACCCGGTCCAGGCTCCCTTCGGGGTACGCAGTATTTT. Translated, it gives CASSRPGPGSLRGTQYF. J is TRBJ2-3 and V is TRBV7-9; D may be TRBD2 (5 bases). V dropped 5 bases and J dropped 8 bases, with 26 bases sitting between them. CDR3 length: 17 residues. The germline gives CDR1 SEHNR, CDR2 FQNEAQ (reference sequence).

V usage is TRBV5-4 and J usage is TRBJ2-1, with D hard to call. The CDR3 extends over 12 amino acids. From germline, CDR1 is SGHNT and CDR2 YYREEE (reference sequence). V was trimmed by 3 bases and J by 10 bases, leaving 11 bases between them. The CDR3 DNA follows: TGTGCCAGCAGCTACAGAAGTTCCGAGCAGTTCTTC. It translates to CASSYRSSEQFF.

The chain uses TRBV27 and TRBJ1-1, with 11 bases lining up with TRBD1. Germline trimming cut 3 bases from V and 11 bases from J; bases unmatched to any gene: 8. Germline loops: CDR1 MNHEY, CDR2 SMNVEV (reference sequence). The CDR3 totals 14 residues. CDR3 DNA sequence: TGTGCCAGCAGTTTGACCGGGACAGGGGGTTTTGCTTTCTTT. It yields the protein CASSLTGTGGFAFF.

This rearrangement joins TRBV7-3 to TRBJ2-2; 9 bases line up with TRBD2. The CDR3 is 15 amino acids. Germline V gene lookup returns CDR1 SGHTA and CDR2 FQGTGA. Unmatched junction bases numbered 2, after V lost 1 base and J lost 5 bases. The CDR3 here is CASSLNAGGTGELFF. The CDR3 DNA reads TGTGCCAGCAGCTTAAATGCGGGAGGGACCGGGGAGCTGTTTTTT.

This clone was counted a few times. This chain links TRBV5-1 with TRBJ2-5; 7 nucleotides agree with TRBD1. V lost 7 bases to trimming and J lost 2 bases; unmatched junction nucleotides: 2. The germline V gene encodes CDR1 SGHRS and CDR2 YFSETQ. This CDR3 region has 12 residues. In nucleotides, the CDR3 is TGCGCCAGCGGGACAGAGCAAGAGACCCAGTACTTC. It translates to CASGTEQETQYF.

The chain recombines TRBV2 with TRBJ2-1, with 8 bases matching TRBD1. This CDR3 comprises 20 residues. V dropped 7 bases and J dropped 1; count of bases not matched to a gene: 21. The germline gives CDR1 SNHLY, CDR2 FYNNEI. CDR3 region: CASNEEEDRALGGSYNEQFF. DNA of the CDR3: TGTGCCAGCAACGAGGAGGAGGACAGGGCGTTAGGAGGTTCCTACAATGAGCAGTTCTTC.

The chain employs TRBV5-1 and TRBJ1-2; D possibly corresponds to TRBD1 (6 bases). The CDR3 sequence is 15 residues long. In germline, CDR1 is SGHRS, CDR2 YFSETQ. The V gene lost 0 bases and the J gene lost 4 bases, with 13 bases spanning the gap. CDR3 DNA: TGCGCCAGCAGCTTGGATGGGGGCGCCGGCTATGGCTACACCTTC. Translated, it gives CASSLDGGAGYGYTF.

The rearrangement links TRBV10-2 to TRBJ1-2; no firm D call. V lost 0 bases and J lost 6, with 17 bases in between. The CDR3 is 16 amino acids. Germline V gene data show CDR1 as WSHSY and CDR2 as SAAADI. The CDR3 region is CASSESKGEKPNGYTF. In nucleotides, the CDR3 is TGCGCCAGCAGTGAGTCCAAGGGAGAGAAGCCTAATGGCTACACCTTC.

V and J are TRBV28 and TRBJ2-6, with TRBD1 matching 12 bases. The CDR3 has 18 residues. In germline, CDR1 is MDHEN, CDR2 SYDVKM. V gave up 6 bases and J gave up 4 bases; unmatched junction bases: 10. As DNA, the CDR3 is TGTGCCAGCAGCCCCCGGGACAGGGGGCTGGGAGGGGCCAACGTCCTGACTTTC. As protein: CASSPRDRGLGGANVLTF. The entire variable domain, with the rest obtained from reference TRBV28 and TRBJ2-6, is as follows: DVKVTQSSRYLVKRTGEKVFLECVQDMDHENMFWYRQDPGLGLRLIYFSYDVKMKEKGDIPEGYSVSREKKERFSLILESASTNQTSMYLCASSPRDRGLGGANVLTFGAGSRLTVL.

The chain combines TRBV7-6 with TRBJ1-1, with 9 bases that match TRBD1. V lost 5 bases and J lost 9; bases outside the gene matches: 10. The germline gives CDR1 SGHVS, CDR2 FNYEAQ. The CDR3 sequence is 14 residues long. In nucleotides, the CDR3 is TGTGCCAGCAGCCCAGGGACAGGGAGTGTAAAAGCTTTCTTT. Translating it yields CASSPGTGSVKAFF.

The genes are TRBV27 and TRBJ2-7; D uncertain. Germline CDR1 reads MNHEY; CDR2 reads SMNVEV (reference sequence). The V and J ends lost 5 bases and 5 bases respectively, with 22 bases between them. CDR3 size: 16 residues. The CDR3 loop is CASSPRRRPLHDEQYF. The CDR3 region has the DNA TGTGCCAGCAGTCCCAGACGCAGGCCCCTTCACGACGAGCAGTACTTC.

The V call is TRBV9, the J call TRBJ2-7; D not certain. The V end lost 1 base, the J end lost 2 bases, and 13 bases lay between the germline ends. The CDR3 is made up of 15 amino acids. CDR1 is SGDLS and CDR2 is YYNGEE in the germline V gene. Here the CDR3 DNA reads TGTGCCAGCAGCGTATCCGCAGATACCCCCTACGAGCAGTACTTC. This gives the protein CASSVSADTPYEQYF.

J is TRBJ1-1 and V is TRBV28; 7 bases fit TRBD1. The CDR3 sequence is 15 residues long. CDR1 is MDHEN and CDR2 is SYDVKM in the germline V gene. J gave up 6 bases and V 4 bases, and 11 bases lay outside the gene matches. The CDR3 spells CASSSSGGLRAEAFF. The DNA for the CDR3 is TGTGCCAGCAGTTCATCAGGGGGTTTGCGGGCTGAAGCTTTCTTT. Variable domain in full (rest from reference TRBV28 and TRBJ1-1): DVKVTQSSRYLVKRTGEKVFLECVQDMDHENMFWYRQDPGLGLRLIYFSYDVKMKEKGDIPEGYSVSREKKERFSLILESASTNQTSMYLCASSSSGGLRAEAFFGQGTRLTVV.

The chain couples TRBV5-6 to TRBJ2-5, with D maybe TRBD1 (5 bases). Matching the DNA end better, TRBJ2-7 makes the J call doubtful. This CDR3 has 15 residues. CDR1 is SGHDT and CDR2 is YYEEEE in the germline V gene. The chain's CDR3 is CASSYLHRSSYEQYF. The DNA of the CDR3 is TGTGCCAGCAGCTACCTCCACAGGAGCTCCTACGAGCAGTACTTC.

V usage is TRBV6-1 and J usage is TRBJ2-3, with 8 bases identical to TRBD1. Unmatched junction bases numbered 7, after V lost 2 bases and J lost 3 bases. From germline, CDR1 is MNHNS and CDR2 SASEGT. The CDR3 loop spans 16 amino acids. DNA for the CDR3: TGTGCCAGCAGTGAACGGCAGGGGGCGGGAACAGATACGCAGTATTTT. It codes for CASSERQGAGTDTQYF.

This clone was found a few times. This sequence joins TRBV6-6 and TRBJ2-1; 9 positions match TRBD1. The CDR3 is 11 residues long. Germline V CDR1 and CDR2: MNHNY, SVGAGI (reference sequence). With 7 bases clipped from V and 16 bases from J, the junction kept 8 bases outside the gene matches. DNA of the CDR3: TGTGCCAGCACCGGAGACAGGGGGAACTTCTTC. This translates into CASTGDRGNFF.

The chain employs TRBV4-1 and TRBJ2-3, with a possible D match to TRBD1 (5 bases). Deletions cut 5 bases from V and 3 bases from J, with 18 bases between. The germline gives CDR1 MGHRA, CDR2 YSYEKL. The CDR3 is 16 amino acids. CDR3 sequence (DNA): TGCGCCAGCAGCGCAAGCTGGCCAGGGTCTACAGATACGCAGTATTTT. Its protein is CASSASWPGSTDTQYF.

This clone was seen once. One end of the junction varies from germline; a read error may be responsible. Distinct nucleotide sequences in the sample also encode this CDR3. The V and J genes are TRBV5-8 and TRBJ1-4, with D maybe TRBD1 (6 bases). Germline CDR1 and CDR2: SGHTS and YDEGEE. The CDR3 consists of 14 residues. The CDR3 bases are TGCGCCAGCAGTCCAAGGACAGTTAATGAAAAACTGTTTTTT. As protein: CASSPRTVNEKLFF.

V and J are TRBV27 and TRBJ2-5; 7 bases align to TRBD1. This CDR3 comprises 14 residues. Germline V gene lookup returns CDR1 MNHEY and CDR2 SMNVEV (reference sequence). The junction had 14 bases not matched to a gene; V was cut back by 9 bases and J by 7 bases. CDR3 in DNA: TGTGCCAGTCGGGACAGATTCGATGGCGGGACCCAGTACTTC. Translating it yields CASRDRFDGGTQYF.

This clone was detected only once. The V and J genes are TRBV6-5 and TRBJ1-1; a possible D gene is TRBD1 (6 bases). CDR1 and CDR2 (germline): MNHEY, SVGAGI. V was clipped by 0 bases and J by 3 bases, with 14 bases between them. The CDR3 runs 16 residues. The CDR3 coding sequence is TGTGCCAGCAGTTACTCAGGTCACGGACAGCACACTGAAGCTTTCTTT. Translation gives CASSYSGHGQHTEAFF.

A few counts support this clone. The chain employs TRBV25-1 and TRBJ1-2, with unresolved D. This CDR3 is built from 12 residues. V lost 6 bases, J lost 5 bases, and 10 bases lay in between. Germline CDR1 reads MGHDK; CDR2 reads SYGVNS. The DNA of the CDR3 is TGTGCCAGCAGCGAGGGAGGGTATGGCTACACCTTC. Its protein is CASSEGGYGYTF.

The rearrangement links TRBV5-1 to TRBJ2-7; TRBD1 matches at 10 bases. This CDR3 has 16 residues. The V segment lost 8 bases and the J segment 4 bases; nucleotides outside the gene matches: 15. Germline V lookup: CDR1 SGHRS, CDR2 YFSETQ. Here the CDR3 DNA reads TGCGCCAGTAAGACAGGGGGCGCCGGGGGCCGATACGAGCAGTACTTC. Translated, it gives CASKTGGAGGRYEQYF.

This clone occurred a few times. The chain is built from TRBV7-9 and TRBJ2-5, with TRBD2 matching over 8 bases. The V gene's germline CDR1 is SEHNR and CDR2 FQNEAQ (reference sequence). This CDR3 contains 16 residues. V dropped 5 bases and J dropped 5; count of bases not matched to a gene: 13. The CDR3 sequence: CASSENSGGFRETQYF. The DNA of the CDR3 is TGTGCCAGCAGCGAGAACAGCGGGGGCTTTCGGGAGACCCAGTACTTC.

The chain joins TRBV10-3 to TRBJ2-1; tentatively, D is TRBD2 (6 bases). Germline CDR1 is ENHRY and CDR2 is SYGVKD. Trimming removed 10 bases from V and 6 bases from J, with 13 bases in between. This CDR3 is 12 amino acids long. The CDR3 bases are TGTGCCACCGGGACTCTTAGCAATGAGCAGTTCTTC. This encodes CATGTLSNEQFF.

This rearrangement joins TRBV19 to TRBJ1-5; a possible D gene is TRBD1 (6 bases). The CDR3 contains 13 residues. Per the germline V gene, CDR1 is LNHDA and CDR2 is SQIVND (reference sequence). Trimming removed 3 bases at V and 11 bases at J, with 14 bases between. In DNA form, the CDR3 reads TGTGCCAGTAGTATTGGGGGGGCAGGGACCCAGCATTTT. It yields the protein CASSIGGAGTQHF.

This sequence joins TRBV7-9 and TRBJ2-1; a possible D gene is TRBD2 (6 bases). The V and J ends lost 3 bases and 9 bases respectively, with 18 bases between them. The CDR3 contains 15 residues. Germline CDR1 and CDR2: SEHNR and FQNEAQ (reference sequence). Written as DNA, the CDR3 is TGTGCCAGCAGCTTGAAAGTAAATACCGGGGGTGAGCAGTTCTTC. The encoded protein is CASSLKVNTGGEQFF. The entire variable domain, with the rest obtained from reference TRBV7-9 and TRBJ2-1, is as follows: DTGVSQNPRHKITKRGQNVTFRCDPISEHNRLYWYRQTLGQGPEFLTYFQNEAQLEKSRLLSDRFSAERPKGSFSTLEIQRTEQGDSAMYLCASSLKVNTGGEQFFGPGTRLTVL.

V usage is TRBV19 and J usage is TRBJ2-7, with TRBD1 identical over 10 bases. Germline-derived CDR1 and CDR2 are LNHDA and SQIVND (reference sequence). Trimming at V came to 3 bases and at J to 3 bases, leaving 5 bases not matched to a gene. This CDR3 is 15 amino acids long. This chain's CDR3 is CASSIEGTGDYEQYF. The CDR3 region has the DNA TGTGCCAGTAGTATTGAGGGGACAGGGGACTACGAGCAGTACTTC.

This chain uses TRBV12-5 with TRBJ1-5; D remains unclear. Trimming left V 4 bases short and J 2 bases short, with 18 bases between. The V gene's germline CDR1 is LGHNT and CDR2 FRNRAP. This CDR3 region has 17 residues. CDR3 protein: CASGSSPRLAGNQPQHF. The CDR3 region has the DNA TGTGCTAGTGGTTCCTCTCCTCGCCTAGCCGGCAATCAGCCCCAGCATTTT.

The chain carries TRBV11-3 and TRBJ2-2; D is possibly TRBD1 (5 bases). Looked up from germline, CDR1 is SGHNT and CDR2 is YENEEA. The CDR3 runs to 15 residues. V was pared by 1 base and J by 7 bases, with 13 bases between. For the CDR3, the DNA is TGTGCCAGCAGCTTAGGAACAGGCCGGATCGGGGAGCTGTTTTTT. Translated, it gives CASSLGTGRIGELFF. The full variable domain, in which reference TRBV11-3 and TRBJ2-2 provide the parts outside the CDR3, is EAGVVQSPRYKIIEKKQPVAFWCNPISGHNTLYWYLQNLGQGPELLIRYENEEAVDDSQLPKDRFSAERLKGVDSTLKIQPAELGDSAVYLCASSLGTGRIGELFFGEGSRLTVL.

The chain employs TRBV6-6 and TRBJ2-5; tentative D call: TRBD1 (5 bases). Trimming took 6 bases from V and 4 from J, leaving 18 bases between them. The CDR3 contains 15 residues. Germline V gene sequence: CDR1 MNHNY, CDR2 SVGAGI (reference sequence). CDR3 in amino acids: CASSPVGQARETQYF. The CDR3, as DNA: TGTGCCAGCAGCCCAGTGGGGCAGGCTAGAGAGACCCAGTACTTC.